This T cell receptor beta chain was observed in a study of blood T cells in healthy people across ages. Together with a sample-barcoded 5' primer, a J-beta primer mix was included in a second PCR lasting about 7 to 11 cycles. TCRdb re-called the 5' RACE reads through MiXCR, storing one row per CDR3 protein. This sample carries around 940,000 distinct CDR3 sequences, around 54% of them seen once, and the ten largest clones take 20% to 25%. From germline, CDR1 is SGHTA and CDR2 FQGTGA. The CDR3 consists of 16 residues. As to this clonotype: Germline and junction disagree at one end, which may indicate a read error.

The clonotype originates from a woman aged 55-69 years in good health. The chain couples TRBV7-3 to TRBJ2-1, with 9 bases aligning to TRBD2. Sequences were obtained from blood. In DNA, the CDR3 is TGTGCCAGCGGCTTAATTAGGGCTAGCGGGGCCAATGAGCAGTTCTTC. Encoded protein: CASGLIRASGANEQFF.